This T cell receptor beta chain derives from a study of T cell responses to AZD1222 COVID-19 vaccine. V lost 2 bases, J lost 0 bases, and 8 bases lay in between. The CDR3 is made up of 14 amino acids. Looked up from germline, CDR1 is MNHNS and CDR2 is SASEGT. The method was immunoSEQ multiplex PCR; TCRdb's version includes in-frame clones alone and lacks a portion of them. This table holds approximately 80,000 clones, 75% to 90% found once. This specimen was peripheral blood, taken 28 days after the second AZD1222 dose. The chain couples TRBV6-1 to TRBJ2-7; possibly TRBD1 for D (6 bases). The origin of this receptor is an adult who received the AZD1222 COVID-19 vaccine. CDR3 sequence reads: CASSELDSSYEQYF. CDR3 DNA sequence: TGTGCCAGCAGTGAATTGGACAGCTCCTACGAGCAGTACTTC.